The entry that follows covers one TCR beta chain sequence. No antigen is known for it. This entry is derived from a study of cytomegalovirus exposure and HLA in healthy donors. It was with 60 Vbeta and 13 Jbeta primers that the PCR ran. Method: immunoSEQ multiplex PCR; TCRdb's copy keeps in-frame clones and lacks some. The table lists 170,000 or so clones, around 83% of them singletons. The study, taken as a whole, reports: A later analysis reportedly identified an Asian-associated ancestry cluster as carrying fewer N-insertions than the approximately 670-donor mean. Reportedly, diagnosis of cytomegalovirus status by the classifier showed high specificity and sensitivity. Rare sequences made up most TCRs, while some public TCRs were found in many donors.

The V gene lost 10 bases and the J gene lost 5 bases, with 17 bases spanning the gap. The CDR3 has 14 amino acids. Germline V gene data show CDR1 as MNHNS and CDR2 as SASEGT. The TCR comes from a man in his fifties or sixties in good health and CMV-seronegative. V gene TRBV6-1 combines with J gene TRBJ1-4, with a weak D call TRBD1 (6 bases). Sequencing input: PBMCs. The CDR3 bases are TGTGCCACCCATGGCGGGGGCGTAAATGAAAAACTGTTTTTT. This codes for CATHGGGVNEKLFF.